The 32 T cell receptor beta chains below all came from one sample that was sequenced in a study of T cells in Graves' hyperthyroidism and ophthalmopathy. TCR beta CDR3 sequences were amplified from RNA transcripts. The TCR CDR3 first-round RT-PCR relied on the HTBI primer set. TCRdb fed the multiplex PCR reads into MiXCR, producing one record per CDR3 protein. The sample yields roughly 510,000 distinct CDR3 sequences, roughly 45% seen once. The sample taken for sequencing was peripheral blood or thyroid tissue (not recorded which). The receptors originated from an adult woman with Graves' disease, either hyperthyroidism or ophthalmopathy (not recorded which).

The V and J genes are TRBV2 and TRBJ2-5, with D perhaps given as TRBD1 or TRBD2 (5 bases each). The germline V gene encodes CDR1 SNHLY and CDR2 FYNNEI. Trimming pared 8 bases from V and 4 bases from J, leaving 14 bases between. The CDR3 contains 13 residues. The CDR3 region is CASRASRVETQYF. The CDR3 nucleotides read TGTGCCAGCCGTGCTAGCAGGGTAGAGACCCAGTACTTC.

With regard to this clonotype: Relative to the germline gene, one junction end is altered; a read error may explain this. V gene TRBV10-2 combines with J gene TRBJ1-2, with TRBD1 as a possible D gene (6 bases). The CDR3 sequence is 12 residues long. Germline V CDR1 and CDR2: WSHSY, SAAADI. The CDR3 is CATARGDYGYTF. The CDR3 nucleotides are TGTGCCACCGCGAGGGGGGACTATGGCTACACCTTC.

The chain couples TRBV2 to TRBJ2-2; D might be TRBD1 (5 bases). This CDR3 comprises 15 residues. Trimming took off 6 bases at V and 4 bases at J, with 15 bases between the two ends. Germline V gives CDR1 SNHLY, CDR2 FYNNEI. The CDR3 spells CASRDPGSGTGELFF. The CDR3 coding sequence is TGTGCCAGCAGGGACCCAGGGTCAGGCACCGGGGAGCTGTTTTTT.

Comments on this clonotype: At one end the junction does not follow the germline gene, possibly because of a read error. Here the CDR3 DNA reads TGCGCCATCAGTGCGCAGGGGGAGAATCAGCCCCAGCATTTT. Amino acid sequence: CAISAQGENQPQHF. V and J are TRBV10-3 and TRBJ1-5; the match to TRBD1 covers 7 bases. CDR1 ENHRY and CDR2 SYGVKD come from the germline V gene. The CDR3 covers 14 residues.

This clonotype was seen a few times. The V and J genes are TRBV29-1 and TRBJ2-7, with 8 bases lining up with TRBD1. CDR3 length: 14 amino acids. In germline, CDR1 is SQVTM, CDR2 ANQGSEA. The V segment lost 1 base and the J segment 3 bases; nucleotides outside the gene matches: 5. The CDR3 DNA reads as TGCAGCGTTGAAGGCGGGACAGGCCTCTACGAGCAGTACTTC. This translates into CSVEGGTGLYEQYF.

The chain combines TRBV7-3 with TRBJ2-2, with D tentatively TRBD2 (6 bases). The CDR3 runs 16 residues. Trimming shortened V by 4 bases and J by 1 base, and 13 bases separated the two germline ends. Per germline, CDR1 SGHTA and CDR2 FQGTGA. The CDR3 protein is CASSSVAAMNTGELFF. The CDR3 nucleotides are TGTGCCAGCAGCTCAGTAGCGGCTATGAACACCGGGGAGCTGTTTTTT.

V usage is TRBV4-1 and J usage is TRBJ1-1; TRBD1 might be the D (6 bases). Germline V gene sequence: CDR1 MGHRA, CDR2 YSYEKL. The germline V and J ends were trimmed by 4 bases and 10 bases, with 25 bases remaining between them. The CDR3 has 16 residues. CDR3 nucleotide sequence: TGCGCCAGCAGCCCCAAAGGGGGGGATCAGGGAGTCCGAGCTTTCTTT. Encoded protein: CASSPKGGDQGVRAFF.

The V gene is TRBV7-2, the J gene TRBJ1-4; 11 bases are shared with TRBD1. The CDR3 contains 16 residues. With V trimmed by 3 bases and J by 7 bases, 7 bases remained unmatched. Germline assignment: CDR1 SGHTA and CDR2 FQGNSA. The CDR3 here is CASSLGTGGWGEKLFF. The CDR3 nucleotides read TGTGCCAGCAGCTTGGGGACAGGGGGATGGGGTGAAAAACTGTTTTTT.

The chain carries TRBV7-9 and TRBJ2-7, with D hard to call. CDR3 length: 14 residues. Deletions cut 5 bases from V and 0 bases from J, with 11 bases between. The V gene's germline CDR1 is SEHNR and CDR2 FQNEAQ (reference sequence). CDR3 sequence: CASSQHETSYEQYF. In DNA, the CDR3 is TGTGCCAGCAGCCAGCATGAAACCTCCTACGAGCAGTACTTC.

To note about this clonotype: A much larger clone sits a single nucleotide away, making a read error possible. The CDR3 loop is CASSVGRGVDIGELFF. The CDR3 DNA sequence: TGTGCCAGCAGCGTAGGTCGGGGAGTAGACATCGGGGAGCTGTTTTTT. The genes are TRBV9 and TRBJ2-2, with D perhaps matching TRBD2 (5 bases). V gave up 0 bases and J gave up 7 bases, with 16 bases separating them. The CDR3 length is 16 residues. Looked up from germline, CDR1 is SGDLS and CDR2 is YYNGEE.

The genes are TRBV24-1 and TRBJ2-7; D may be TRBD1 (6 bases). V lost 11 bases, J lost 1 base, and 20 bases lay in between. The CDR3 runs 15 residues. Germline values: CDR1 KGHDR, CDR2 SFDVKD. CDR3 coding DNA: TGTGCCAGCCCTCGGGGCCAGGGGATGTCCTACGAGCAGTACTTC. It is translated as CASPRGQGMSYEQYF.

V is TRBV29-1 and J is TRBJ2-2, with D unresolved. Germline loops: CDR1 SQVTM, CDR2 ANQGSEA. Trimming removed 5 bases from V and 7 bases from J, with 8 bases in between. CDR3 length equals 11 residues. The DNA of the CDR3 is TGCAGCGTTCATTGGGGCGGGGAGCTGTTTTTT. As protein: CSVHWGGELFF.

This clonotype was observed a few times. The V and J genes are TRBV20-1 and TRBJ2-5, with D perhaps TRBD2 (5 bases). CDR1 and CDR2 (germline): DFQATT, SNEGSKA (reference sequence). Trimming pared 3 bases from V and 4 bases from J, leaving 12 bases between. The CDR3 is 13 amino acids. CDR3 DNA: TGCAGTGCTAGCCCGCGGGCCAGAGAGACCCAGTACTTC. It translates to CSASPRARETQYF.

A note on this clonotype: A read error may produce the germline difference seen at one junction end. V is TRBV24-1 and J is TRBJ2-5; 9 bases fit TRBD2. Germline V lookup: CDR1 KGHDR, CDR2 SFDVKD. This CDR3 contains 18 residues. DNA of the CDR3: TGTGCCACCAGTGATTTCGGGGGGGGACTAGCCGTCCAAGCGACCCAGTACTTC. As protein: CATSDFGGGLAVQATQYF.

This clonotype was seen many times. The chain joins TRBV7-2 to TRBJ2-7; tentatively, D is TRBD2 (7 bases). Germline CDR1 is SGHTA and CDR2 is FQGNSA. V lost 6 bases and J 1 base, leaving 16 bases between the germline ends. The CDR3 spans 15 residues. The CDR3 nucleotides are TGTGCCAGCAGTCTCCGGGGGGCGGGGTCCTACGAGCAGTACTTC. Amino acids: CASSLRGAGSYEQYF.

This clonotype was detected only a few times. The J gene is TRBJ2-5, the V gene TRBV29-1; a possible D gene is TRBD2 (6 bases). CDR1 is SQVTM, CDR2 ANQGSEA, per germline. V shed 7 bases and J shed 2 bases, with 14 bases lying between them. CDR3 size: 13 residues. The CDR3 spells CSAGGTGQETQYF. DNA for the CDR3: TGCAGCGCAGGCGGGACGGGGCAAGAGACCCAGTACTTC. Full variable domain (rest looked up from reference TRBV29-1 and TRBJ2-5): SAVISQKPSRDICQRGTSLTIQCQVDSQVTMMFWYRQQPGQSLTLIATANQGSEATYESGFVIDKFPISRPNLTFSTLTVSNMSPEDSSIYLCSAGGTGQETQYFGPGTRLLVL.

The gene calls are TRBV19 and TRBJ1-1; D is perhaps TRBD1 (6 bases). From germline, CDR1 is LNHDA and CDR2 SQIVND (reference sequence). The CDR3 covers 13 residues. Trimming left V 10 bases short and J 1 base short, with 13 bases between. The CDR3 nucleotides are TGTGCCACCGAGGGACACCCGAACACTGAAGCTTTCTTT. This gives the protein CATEGHPNTEAFF.

The chain carries TRBV7-9 and TRBJ1-2; TRBD1 matches at 9 bases. J lost 3 bases, V lost 5 bases, and 4 bases had no gene match. The germline V gene has CDR1 SEHNR and CDR2 FQNEAQ (reference sequence). There are 14 residues in the CDR3. The CDR3 loop reads CASSPWTGDYGYTF. In DNA form, the CDR3 reads TGTGCCAGCAGCCCATGGACAGGGGACTATGGCTACACCTTC.

The gene calls are TRBV5-4 and TRBJ2-7; D perhaps matches TRBD1 (5 bases). Germline V gives CDR1 SGHNT, CDR2 YYREEE (reference sequence). The CDR3 totals 20 residues. Trimming pared 4 bases from V and 7 bases from J, leaving 36 bases between. CDR3 protein: CASSLGPSALVATVVGEQYF. CDR3 coding DNA: TGTGCCAGCAGCCTGGGTCCCAGCGCCCTGGTCGCGACAGTTGTGGGGGAGCAGTACTTC.

In regard to this clonotype: This may arise from a read error, as a much more abundant clone is one base away. CDR3 sequence reads: CSARGPPNTTYF. Here the CDR3 DNA reads TGCAGTGCTAGGGGGCCCCCTAACACCACATATTTT. The V and J genes are TRBV20-1 and TRBJ1-3; tentative D call: TRBD1 (5 bases). This CDR3 is 12 amino acids long. Germline loops: CDR1 DFQATT, CDR2 SNEGSKA (reference sequence).

This clonotype was recorded only once. CDR3 in amino acids: CASSQGPTSYGYTF. In DNA, the CDR3 is TGTGCCAGCAGCCAGGGACCGACGAGCTATGGCTACACCTTC. This chain joins TRBV7-2 and TRBJ1-2; tentative D call: TRBD1 (5 bases). Trimming stripped 5 bases from V and 4 bases from J, with 14 bases between. The CDR3 contains 14 residues. Germline V CDR1 and CDR2: SGHTA, FQGNSA.

This clonotype occurred many times. CDR3 nucleotides: TGTGCCAGCAGCTTAGGGGCGGCGGGCGCGGGAGAGACCCAGTACTTC. It yields the protein CASSLGAAGAGETQYF. This chain uses TRBV7-8 with TRBJ2-5, with D possibly TRBD2 on 5 matching bases. The germline V gene encodes CDR1 SGHVS and CDR2 FQNEAQ. Trimming left V 1 base short and J 4 bases short, with 16 bases between. This CDR3 region has 16 residues.

A few counts support this clonotype. The chain joins TRBV20-1 to TRBJ1-2, with 7 bases identical to TRBD1. J lost 4 bases, V lost 5 bases, and 10 bases had no gene match. The CDR3 sequence is 14 residues long. Germline V gives CDR1 DFQATT, CDR2 SNEGSKA (reference sequence). The DNA of the CDR3 is TGCAGTGCTCCGCCTGGGACAGCTCCCTATGGCTACACCTTC. Translating it yields CSAPPGTAPYGYTF.

This rearrangement joins TRBV24-1 to TRBJ2-7; maybe TRBD1 (6 bases). The V end was cut by 5 bases, the J end by 5 bases, with 15 bases between. Looked up from germline, CDR1 is KGHDR and CDR2 is SFDVKD. CDR3 size: 14 residues. CDR3 DNA sequence: TGTGCCACCAGTGGAGGAGACAGGCTCCACGAGCAGTACTTC. This sequence encodes CATSGGDRLHEQYF.

This clonotype was detected only a few times. The chain is built from TRBV25-1 and TRBJ2-7; perhaps TRBD1 as D (6 bases). V was clipped by 3 bases and J by 4 bases, with 19 bases between them. The CDR3 length is 16 residues. Germline loops: CDR1 MGHDK, CDR2 SYGVNS. The CDR3 bases are TGTGCCAGCAGTGAGAGGACGGTAACAGGGCTGTACGAGCAGTACTTC. Its protein product is CASSERTVTGLYEQYF.

The chain carries TRBV2 and TRBJ1-2, with D unresolved. The germline V gene encodes CDR1 SNHLY and CDR2 FYNNEI. The CDR3 is 14 amino acids. Trimming took off 4 bases at V and 4 bases at J, with 13 bases between the two ends. The CDR3 coding sequence is TGTGCCAGCAGTGTTTACCCAGTCTCCTATGGCTACACCTTC. Translated: CASSVYPVSYGYTF.

There are a few counts of this clonotype. The V and J genes are TRBV29-1 and TRBJ2-7; 9 bases are shared with TRBD1. The CDR3 length is 15 residues. Trimming at V came to 8 bases and at J to 1 base, leaving 12 bases not matched to a gene. The germline V gene has CDR1 SQVTM and CDR2 ANQGSEA. CDR3 residues: CSISPRDRDSYEQYF. The CDR3 DNA follows: TGCAGCATCTCCCCCCGGGACAGGGATTCCTACGAGCAGTACTTC.

This chain uses TRBV29-1 with TRBJ1-1; TRBD1 matches at 7 bases. The germline V gene has CDR1 SQVTM and CDR2 ANQGSEA. The CDR3 has 13 residues. The CDR3 nucleotides are TGCATCGGTGGGTTGGCAGGGGGCACTGAAGCTTTCTTT. It is translated as CIGGLAGGTEAFF.

Remarks on this clonotype: One junction end disagrees with the germline gene, perhaps due to a read error. The chain links TRBV20-1 to TRBJ1-5; possible D gene TRBD1, 6 bases. The germline V gene encodes CDR1 DFQATT and CDR2 SNEGSKA (reference sequence). This CDR3 spans 15 amino acids. This CDR3 is CSARDLYRENQPQHF. DNA of the CDR3: TGCAGCGCTAGAGATCTTTACAGGGAGAATCAGCCCCAGCATTTT.

This clonotype came up once. V usage is TRBV6-5 and J usage is TRBJ2-7; D perhaps matches TRBD1 (5 bases). CDR3 length: 14 amino acids. V dropped 9 bases and J dropped 4 bases, with 19 bases sitting between them. Germline lookup yields CDR1 MNHEY and CDR2 SVGAGI. The CDR3 is CASYGPSSGYEQYF. CDR3 nucleotides: TGTGCCAGTTACGGCCCATCCTCAGGGTACGAGCAGTACTTC.

Concerning this clonotype itself: Since a much larger clone is just one base distant, this may be a read error. This chain uses TRBV20-1 with TRBJ1-3; D may be TRBD1 (6 bases). V was shortened by 3 bases and J by 7 bases, with 10 bases between the two germline ends. Germline CDR1 DFQATT, CDR2 SNEGSKA (reference sequence). The CDR3 length is 12 residues. In DNA form, the CDR3 reads TGCAGTGCTAGGGGGGCCCCTAACACCATATATTTT. Its protein is CSARGAPNTIYF.

This clonotype was counted between two and nine times. The chain carries TRBV6-6 and TRBJ2-7, with TRBD1 matching over 8 bases. The length of the CDR3 is 15 residues. Trimming removed 5 bases from V and 2 bases from J; junction bases left unmatched: 8. The germline gives CDR1 MNHNY, CDR2 SVGAGI (reference sequence). The CDR3 loop is CASSEAGGAPYEQYF. The CDR3 DNA reads TGTGCCAGCAGTGAAGCAGGGGGCGCCCCCTACGAGCAGTACTTC.